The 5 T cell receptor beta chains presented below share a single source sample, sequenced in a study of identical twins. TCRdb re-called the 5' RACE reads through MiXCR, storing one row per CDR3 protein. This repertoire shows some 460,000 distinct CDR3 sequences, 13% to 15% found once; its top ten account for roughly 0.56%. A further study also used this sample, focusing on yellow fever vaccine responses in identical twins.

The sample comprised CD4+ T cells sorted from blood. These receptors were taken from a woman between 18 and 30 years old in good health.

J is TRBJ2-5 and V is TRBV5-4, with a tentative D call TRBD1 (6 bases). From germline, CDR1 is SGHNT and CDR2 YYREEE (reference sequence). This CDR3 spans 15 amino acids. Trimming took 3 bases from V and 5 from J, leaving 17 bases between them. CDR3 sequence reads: CASSSDPQGRETQYF. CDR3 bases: TGTGCCAGCAGCTCGGACCCACAGGGTAGGGAGACCCAGTACTTC.

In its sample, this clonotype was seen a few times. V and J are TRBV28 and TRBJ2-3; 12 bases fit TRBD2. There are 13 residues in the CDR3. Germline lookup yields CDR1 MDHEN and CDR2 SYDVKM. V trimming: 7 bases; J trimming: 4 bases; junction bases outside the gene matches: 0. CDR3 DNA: TGTGCCAGCACTAGCGGGGGGGCAGATACGCAGTATTTT. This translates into CASTSGGADTQYF. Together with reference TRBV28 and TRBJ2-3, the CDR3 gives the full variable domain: DVKVTQSSRYLVKRTGEKVFLECVQDMDHENMFWYRQDPGLGLRLIYFSYDVKMKEKGDIPEGYSVSREKKERFSLILESASTNQTSMYLCASTSGGADTQYFGPGTRLTVL.

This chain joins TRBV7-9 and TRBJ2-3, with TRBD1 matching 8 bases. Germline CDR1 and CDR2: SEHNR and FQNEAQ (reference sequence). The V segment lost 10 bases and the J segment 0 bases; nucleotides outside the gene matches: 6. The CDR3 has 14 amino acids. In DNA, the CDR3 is TGTGCCATGACCCAGGGGGCGAGCACAGATACGCAGTATTTT. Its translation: CAMTQGASTDTQYF.

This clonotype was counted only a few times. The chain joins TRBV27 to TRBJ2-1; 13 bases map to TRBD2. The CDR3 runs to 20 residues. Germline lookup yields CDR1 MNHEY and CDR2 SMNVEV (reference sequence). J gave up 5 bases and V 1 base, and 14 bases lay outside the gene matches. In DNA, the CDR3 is TGTGCCAGCAGTTTATTAGGCCGGGGACTAGCGGGATTTGGGGACAATGAGCAGTTCTTC. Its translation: CASSLLGRGLAGFGDNEQFF.

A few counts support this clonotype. CDR3 region: CASSLVNRAEAFF. CDR3 coding DNA: TGTGCCAGCAGCTTAGTCAACAGAGCCGAAGCTTTCTTT. V usage is TRBV7-2 and J usage is TRBJ1-1; D uncertain. Germline V gene data show CDR1 as SGHTA and CDR2 as FQGNSA. CDR3 size: 13 residues. The germline V and J ends were trimmed by 1 base and 8 bases, with 11 bases remaining between them.